The present T cell receptor (beta chain) was sequenced within a study of blood T cell repertoires in COVID-19. Study as a whole: Material from acute and convalescent COVID-19 was sourced from the United States, Italy and Spain. PBMCs, B-cell-depleted T cells, or T cells were the source of the cDNA or gDNA that made up the material.

How the authors handled the data: Quantification of nucleated cells was approximated via reference gene primer amplification. Only in-frame clones appear in the TCRdb table, and some are missing; sequencing was by immunoSEQ multiplex PCR. V and J calls and clone size come straight from that table; D and trimming were deduced from the DNA. This sample carries more than 35,000 clones, around four fifths of them seen once, and the ten largest clones take approximately 14%. CDR3 length: 15 amino acids. Trimming stripped 8 bases from V and 3 bases from J, with 17 bases between. Germline V gene data show CDR1 as MNHNY and CDR2 as SVGAGI (reference sequence).

This sequence was found in a man aged 45 to 65 with active or convalescent COVID-19. The sequenced sample consisted of peripheral blood. V gene TRBV6-6 combines with J gene TRBJ1-5; no clear D gene. This CDR3 reads CASLEFPLNNQPQHF. The DNA of the CDR3 is TGTGCCAGCCTAGAGTTCCCCCTAAACAATCAGCCCCAGCATTTT.